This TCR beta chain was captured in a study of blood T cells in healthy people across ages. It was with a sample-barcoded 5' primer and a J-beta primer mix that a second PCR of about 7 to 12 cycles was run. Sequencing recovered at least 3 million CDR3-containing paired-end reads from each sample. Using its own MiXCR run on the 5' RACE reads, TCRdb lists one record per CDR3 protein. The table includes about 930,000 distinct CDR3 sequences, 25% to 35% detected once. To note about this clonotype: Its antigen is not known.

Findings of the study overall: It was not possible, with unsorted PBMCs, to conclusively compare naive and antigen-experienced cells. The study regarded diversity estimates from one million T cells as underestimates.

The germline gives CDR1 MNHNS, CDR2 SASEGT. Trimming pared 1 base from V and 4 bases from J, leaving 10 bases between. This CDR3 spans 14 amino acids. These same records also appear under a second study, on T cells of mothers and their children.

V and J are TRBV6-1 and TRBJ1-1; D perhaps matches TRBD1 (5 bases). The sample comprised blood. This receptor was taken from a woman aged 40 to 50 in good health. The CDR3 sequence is CASSEGGSSTEAFF. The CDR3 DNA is TGTGCCAGCAGTGAAGGGGGGTCGAGCACTGAAGCTTTCTTT.